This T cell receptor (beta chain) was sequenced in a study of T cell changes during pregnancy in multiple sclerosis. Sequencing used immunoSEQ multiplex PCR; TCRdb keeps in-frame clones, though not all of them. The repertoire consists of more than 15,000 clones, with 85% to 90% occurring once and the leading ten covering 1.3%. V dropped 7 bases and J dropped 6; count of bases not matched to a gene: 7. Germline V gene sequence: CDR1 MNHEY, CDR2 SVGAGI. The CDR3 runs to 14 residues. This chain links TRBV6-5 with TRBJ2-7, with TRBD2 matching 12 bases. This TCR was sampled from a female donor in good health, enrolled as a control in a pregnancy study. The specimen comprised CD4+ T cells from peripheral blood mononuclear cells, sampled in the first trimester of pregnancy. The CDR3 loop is CASKKGLAGSEQYF. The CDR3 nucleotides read TGTGCCAGCAAGAAGGGACTAGCGGGTAGCGAGCAGTACTTC.